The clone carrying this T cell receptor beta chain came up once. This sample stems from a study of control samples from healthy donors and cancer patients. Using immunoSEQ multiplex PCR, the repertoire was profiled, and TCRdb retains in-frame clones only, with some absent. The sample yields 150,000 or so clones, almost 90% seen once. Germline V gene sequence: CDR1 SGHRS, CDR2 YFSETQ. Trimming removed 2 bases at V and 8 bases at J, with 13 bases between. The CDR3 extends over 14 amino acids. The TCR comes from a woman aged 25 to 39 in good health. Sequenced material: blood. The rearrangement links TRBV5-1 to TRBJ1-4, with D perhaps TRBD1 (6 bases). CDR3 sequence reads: CASSFRRGGEKLFF. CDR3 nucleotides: TGCGCCAGCAGCTTCCGCAGGGGTGGCGAAAAACTGTTTTTT.